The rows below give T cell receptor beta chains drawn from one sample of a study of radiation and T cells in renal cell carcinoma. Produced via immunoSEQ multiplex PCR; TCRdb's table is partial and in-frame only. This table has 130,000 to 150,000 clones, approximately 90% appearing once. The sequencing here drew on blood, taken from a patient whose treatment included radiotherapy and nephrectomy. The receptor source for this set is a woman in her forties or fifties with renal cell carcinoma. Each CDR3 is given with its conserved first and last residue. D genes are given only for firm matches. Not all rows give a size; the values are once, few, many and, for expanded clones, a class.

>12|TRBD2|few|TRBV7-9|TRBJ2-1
CASGEGGNEQFF
TGTGCCAGCGGGGAGGGTGGTAATGAGCAGTTCTTC
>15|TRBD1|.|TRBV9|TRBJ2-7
CASSVALGGPYEQYF
TGTGCCAGCAGCGTAGCTTTAGGGGGCCCCTACGAGCAGTACTTC
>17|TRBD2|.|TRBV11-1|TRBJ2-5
CASSLGASGGALETQYF
TGTGCCAGCAGCTTAGGGGCTAGCGGGGGGGCCCTAGAGACCCAGTACTTC
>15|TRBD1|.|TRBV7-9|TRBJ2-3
CASRQDRGVTDTQYF
TGTGCCAGCAGACAAGACAGGGGGGTAACAGATACGCAGTATTTT
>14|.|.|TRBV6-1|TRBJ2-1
CASREIRENNEQFF
TGTGCCAGCAGGGAGATCAGGGAAAACAATGAGCAGTTCTTC
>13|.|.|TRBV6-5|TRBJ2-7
CASSYPGRDEQYF
TGTGCCAGCAGTTACCCCGGACGGGACGAGCAGTACTTC
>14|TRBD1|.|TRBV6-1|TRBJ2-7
CASGWTGSDYEQYF
TGTGCCAGCGGCTGGACAGGGTCGGACTACGAGCAGTACTTC
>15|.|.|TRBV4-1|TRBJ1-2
CASSQGRWGASGYTF
TGCGCCAGCAGCCAAGGTAGATGGGGGGCTTCTGGCTACACCTTC
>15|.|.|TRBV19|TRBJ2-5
CASSIVGGAVETQYF
TGTGCCAGTAGTATAGTAGGGGGGGCCGTTGAGACCCAGTACTTC
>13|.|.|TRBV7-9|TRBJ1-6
CASSLQKNSPLHF
TGTGCCAGCAGCCTCCAAAAGAATTCACCCCTCCACTTT
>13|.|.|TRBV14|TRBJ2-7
CASSRLVGYEQYF
TGTGCCAGCAGCCGCCTGGTTGGCTACGAGCAGTACTTC
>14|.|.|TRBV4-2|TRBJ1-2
CASSQEGKGVGYTF
TGTGCCAGCAGCCAAGAGGGAAAGGGGGTAGGCTACACCTTC
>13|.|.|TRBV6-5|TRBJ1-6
CASSGLYNSPLHF
TGTGCCAGCAGCGGACTGTATAATTCACCCCTCCACTTT
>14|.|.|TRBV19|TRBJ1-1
CASSMDLMNTEAFF
TGTGCCAGTAGTATGGACCTTATGAACACTGAAGCTTTCTTT
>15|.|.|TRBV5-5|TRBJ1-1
CASSPAQPRDTEAFF
TGTGCCAGCAGCCCGGCTCAACCCCGGGACACTGAAGCTTTCTTT
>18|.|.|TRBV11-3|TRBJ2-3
CASSLGGGGGGLTDTQYF
TGTGCCAGCAGCCTAGGAGGCGGAGGGGGCGGATTAACAGATACGCAGTATTTT
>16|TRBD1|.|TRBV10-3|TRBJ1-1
CAISDMRTGNGGKAFF
TGTGCCATCAGTGATATGAGGACAGGGAATGGGGGGAAAGCTTTCTTT
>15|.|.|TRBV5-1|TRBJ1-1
CASSLVEGRNTEAFF
TGCGCCAGCAGCTTGGTAGAGGGTCGGAACACTGAAGCTTTCTTT
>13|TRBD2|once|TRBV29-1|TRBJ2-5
CSVEGLAQETQYF
TGCAGCGTTGAGGGACTAGCTCAAGAGACCCAGTACTTC
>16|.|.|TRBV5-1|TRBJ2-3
CASSLVAGASTDTQYF
TGCGCCAGCAGCTTGGTGGCAGGGGCTAGCACAGATACGCAGTATTTT
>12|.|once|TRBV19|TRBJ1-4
CASSMVNEKLFF
TGTGCCAGTAGTATGGTGAACGAAAAACTGTTTTTT
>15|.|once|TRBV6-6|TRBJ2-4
CASKLVEGAKNIQYF
TGTGCCAGCAAACTTGTCGAAGGGGCCAAAAACATTCAGTACTTC
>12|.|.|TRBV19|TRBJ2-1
CASSISLNEQFF
TGTGCCAGTAGTATCAGTTTGAATGAGCAGTTCTTC
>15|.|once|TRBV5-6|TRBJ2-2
CASSLGPSNTGELFF
TGTGCCAGCAGCTTGGGTCCCAGTAACACCGGGGAGCTGTTTTTT
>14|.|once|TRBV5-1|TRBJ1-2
CASSFTGANYGYTF
TGCGCCAGCAGCTTCACGGGAGCTAACTATGGCTACACCTTC
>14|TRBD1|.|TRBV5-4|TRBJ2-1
CASSLTDRGIEQFF
TGTGCCAGCAGCTTGACGGACAGGGGAATTGAGCAGTTCTTC
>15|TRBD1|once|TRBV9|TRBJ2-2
CASSVVQGYTGELFF
TGTGCCAGCAGCGTAGTACAGGGGTACACCGGGGAGCTGTTTTTT
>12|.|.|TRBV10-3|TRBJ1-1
CAISEKGLEAFF
TGTGCCATCAGTGAGAAAGGGTTGGAAGCTTTCTTT
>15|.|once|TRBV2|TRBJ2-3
CASSGGVLYTDTQYF
TGTGCCAGCAGTGGGGGAGTTCTTTACACAGATACGCAGTATTTT
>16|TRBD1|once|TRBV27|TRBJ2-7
CASSLTSRGPGYEQYF
TGTGCCAGCAGTTTAACCTCCAGGGGGCCGGGCTACGAGCAGTACTTC
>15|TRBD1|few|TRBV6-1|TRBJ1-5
CASSEEDRGNQPQHF
TGTGCCAGCAGTGAAGAAGACAGGGGCAATCAGCCCCAGCATTTT
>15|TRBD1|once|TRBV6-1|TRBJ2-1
CASSGRDREANEQFF
TGTGCCAGCAGTGGACGGGACAGGGAGGCCAATGAGCAGTTCTTC
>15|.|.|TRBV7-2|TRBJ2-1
CASSWARRSYNEQFF
TGTGCCAGCAGCTGGGCCCGGCGGTCCTACAATGAGCAGTTCTTC
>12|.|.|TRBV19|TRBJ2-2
CASSMGYGELFF
TGTGCCAGTAGTATGGGCTACGGGGAGCTGTTTTTT
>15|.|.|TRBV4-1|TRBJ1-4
CASSQVIITNEKLFF
TGCGCCAGCAGCCAAGTTATAATAACTAATGAAAAACTGTTTTTT
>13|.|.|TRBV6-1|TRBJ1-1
CASSDRGDTEAFF
TGTGCCAGCAGTGACAGGGGTGACACTGAAGCTTTCTTT
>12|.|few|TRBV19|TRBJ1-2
CASSISDYGYTF
TGTGCCAGTAGTATATCTGACTATGGCTACACCTTC
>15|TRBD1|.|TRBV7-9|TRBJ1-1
CASSPRGTGTTEAFF
TGTGCCAGCAGCCCTAGAGGGACAGGGACCACTGAAGCTTTCTTT
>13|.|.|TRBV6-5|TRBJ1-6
CASRSSYNSPLHF
TGTGCCTCCCGGTCCTCCTATAATTCACCCCTCCACTTT
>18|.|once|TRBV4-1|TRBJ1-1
CASSQVQGSKDLGGAAFF
TGCGCCAGCAGCCAAGTCCAGGGTTCGAAGGACCTGGGCGGAGCGGCTTTCTTT
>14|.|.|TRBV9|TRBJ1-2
CASSAPGGGYGYTF
TGTGCCAGCAGCGCCCCCGGGGGCGGCTATGGCTACACCTTC
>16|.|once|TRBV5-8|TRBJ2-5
CASSHGDMVYQETQYF
TGTGCCAGCAGCCACGGGGACATGGTGTACCAAGAGACCCAGTACTTC
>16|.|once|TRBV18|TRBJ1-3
CASSQESGASGNTIYF
TGTGCCAGCTCTCAAGAATCAGGGGCGAGTGGAAACACCATATATTTT
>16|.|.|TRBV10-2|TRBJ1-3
CASKSSGRSSGNTIYF
TGCGCCAGCAAATCCTCCGGGCGGAGCTCTGGAAACACCATATATTTT
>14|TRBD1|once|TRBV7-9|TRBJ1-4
CASSSGTGDEKLFF
TGTGCCAGCAGCTCCGGGACAGGGGACGAAAAACTGTTTTTT
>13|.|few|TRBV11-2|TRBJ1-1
CASSSLMNTEAFF
TGTGCCAGCAGCTCCCTTATGAACACTGAAGCTTTCTTT
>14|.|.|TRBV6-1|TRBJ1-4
CASSEGGTGEKLFF
TGTGCCAGCAGTGAGGGAGGGACCGGAGAAAAACTGTTTTTT
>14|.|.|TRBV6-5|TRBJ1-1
CASRRWDMNTEAFF
TGTGCCAGCAGAAGGTGGGATATGAACACTGAAGCTTTCTTT
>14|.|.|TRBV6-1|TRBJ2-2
CASSSQVQTGELFF
TGTGCCAGCAGTTCCCAAGTCCAAACCGGGGAGCTGTTTTTT
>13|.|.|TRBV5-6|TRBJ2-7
CASSWGRSYEQYF
TGTGCCAGCAGCTGGGGGCGGTCCTACGAGCAGTACTTC
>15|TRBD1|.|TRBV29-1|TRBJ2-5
CSVGGGRDKEETQYF
TGCAGCGTTGGAGGGGGCCGGGACAAAGAAGAGACCCAGTACTTC
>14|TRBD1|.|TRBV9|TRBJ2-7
CASSAAGGSYEQYF
TGTGCCAGCAGCGCTGCAGGGGGCTCCTACGAGCAGTACTTC
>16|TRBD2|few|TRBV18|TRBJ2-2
CASSPRGGANTGELFF
TGTGCCAGCTCCCCGCGGGGGGGCGCGAACACCGGGGAGCTGTTTTTT
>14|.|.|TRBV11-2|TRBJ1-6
CASSSSRGGSPLHF
TGTGCCAGCAGCTCCAGCAGAGGGGGTTCACCCCTCCACTTT
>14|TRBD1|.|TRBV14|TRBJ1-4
CASSQAGGNEKLFF
TGTGCCAGCAGCCAGGCAGGGGGAAATGAAAAACTGTTTTTT